This TCR beta chain was retrieved from a study of neurological immune-mediated disorders. Study results and caveats: None of the CDR3 amino acid sequences of expanded clones recurred across subjects, suggesting private repertoires in all groups.

One entry per CDR3 protein results from TCRdb running MiXCR on the 5' RACE reads. The sample records some 47,000 distinct CDR3 sequences, over 6% being singletons. This CDR3 region has 16 residues. V lost 6 bases to trimming and J lost 9 bases; unmatched junction nucleotides: 13. CDR1 is SGHVS, CDR2 FNYEAQ, per germline. A note on this clonotype: What it binds is not known.

Sequenced input: CD4+ T cells from blood. This sequence originates from a woman aged 40 to 50 in good health. The rearrangement uses TRBV7-6 and TRBJ2-1, with TRBD2 identical over 11 bases. This CDR3 reads CASSFLTSGIGGEQFF. CDR3 DNA sequence: TGTGCCAGCAGTTTCTTGACTAGCGGGATAGGGGGTGAGCAGTTCTTC.